The clone carrying this T cell receptor beta chain was detected only a few times. The germline V gene has CDR1 MNHEY and CDR2 SVGAGI. There are 13 residues in the CDR3. V was trimmed by 8 bases and J by 6 bases, leaving 16 bases between them. Produced via immunoSEQ multiplex PCR; TCRdb's table is partial and in-frame only. The sample holds about 86,000 clones, over 65% seen once. This sample is part of a study of PD-L1 blockade in urothelial cancer. Across the whole study: In the mid-2010s therapy began: atezolizumab 1,200 mg intravenously every 3 weeks.

Time point denoted: pretreatment peripheral blood. The V and J genes are TRBV6-5 and TRBJ1-1; D gene unclear. The sequences come from PBMCs, collected around atezolizumab (anti-PD-L1) treatment. The clonotype comes from a man in his sixties with urothelial cancer. The DNA of the CDR3 is TGTGCCAGCCTGAAATCGGGAGTGTCTGAAGCTTTCTTT. Its protein product is CASLKSGVSEAFF.